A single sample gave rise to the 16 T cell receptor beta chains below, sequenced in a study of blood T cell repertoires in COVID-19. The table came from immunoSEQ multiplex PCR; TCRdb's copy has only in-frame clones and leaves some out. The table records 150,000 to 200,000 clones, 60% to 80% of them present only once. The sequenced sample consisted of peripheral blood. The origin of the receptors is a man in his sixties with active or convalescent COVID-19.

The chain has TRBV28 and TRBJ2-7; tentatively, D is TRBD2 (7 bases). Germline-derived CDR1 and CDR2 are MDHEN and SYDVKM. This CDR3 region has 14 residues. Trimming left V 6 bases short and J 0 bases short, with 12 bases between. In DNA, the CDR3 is TGTGCCAGCAGCCAGGCGGGGGCCTCCTACGAGCAGTACTTC. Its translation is CASSQAGASYEQYF.

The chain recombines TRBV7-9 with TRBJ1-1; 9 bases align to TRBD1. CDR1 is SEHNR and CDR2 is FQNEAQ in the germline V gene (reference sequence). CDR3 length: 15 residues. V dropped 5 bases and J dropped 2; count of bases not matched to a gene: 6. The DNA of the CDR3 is TGTGCCAGCAGCGTCCGGGACAGGGCCAACACTGAAGCTTTCTTT. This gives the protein CASSVRDRANTEAFF.

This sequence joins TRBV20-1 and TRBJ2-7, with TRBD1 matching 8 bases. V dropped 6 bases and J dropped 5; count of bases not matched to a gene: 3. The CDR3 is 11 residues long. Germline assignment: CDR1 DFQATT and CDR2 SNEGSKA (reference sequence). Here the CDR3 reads CSADREDEQYF. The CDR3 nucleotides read TGCAGTGCGGACAGGGAGGACGAGCAGTACTTC.

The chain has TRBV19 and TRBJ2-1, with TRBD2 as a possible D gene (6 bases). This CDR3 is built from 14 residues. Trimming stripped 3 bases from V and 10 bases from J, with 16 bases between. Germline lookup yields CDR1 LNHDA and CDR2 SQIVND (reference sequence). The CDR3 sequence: CASSILGLEGEQFF. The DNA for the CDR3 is TGTGCCAGTAGTATTCTGGGACTCGAGGGCGAGCAGTTCTTC. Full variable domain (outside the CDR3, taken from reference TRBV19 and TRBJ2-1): DGGITQSPKYLFRKEGQNVTLSCEQNLNHDAMYWYRQDPGQGLRLIYYSQIVNDFQKGDIAEGYSVSREKKESFPLTVTSAQKNPTAFYLCASSILGLEGEQFFGPGTRLTVL.

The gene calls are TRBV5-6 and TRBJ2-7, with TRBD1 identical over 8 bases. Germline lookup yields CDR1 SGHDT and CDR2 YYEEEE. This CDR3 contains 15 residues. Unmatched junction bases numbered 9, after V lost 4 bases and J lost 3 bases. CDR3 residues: CASSPDREAYYEQYF. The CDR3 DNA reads TGTGCCAGCAGCCCGGACAGGGAGGCGTACTACGAGCAGTACTTC.

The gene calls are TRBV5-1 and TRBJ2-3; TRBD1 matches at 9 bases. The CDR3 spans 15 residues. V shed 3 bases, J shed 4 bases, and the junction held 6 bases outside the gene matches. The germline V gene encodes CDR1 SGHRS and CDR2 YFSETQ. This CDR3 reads CASSSTGGRADTQYF. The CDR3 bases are TGCGCCAGCAGCTCGACAGGGGGACGAGCAGATACGCAGTATTTT.

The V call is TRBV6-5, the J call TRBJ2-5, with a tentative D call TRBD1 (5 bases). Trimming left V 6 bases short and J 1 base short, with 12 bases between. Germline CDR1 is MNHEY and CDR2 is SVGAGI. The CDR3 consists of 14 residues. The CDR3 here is CASSGWGLQETQYF. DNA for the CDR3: TGTGCCAGCAGCGGATGGGGCCTCCAAGAGACCCAGTACTTC.

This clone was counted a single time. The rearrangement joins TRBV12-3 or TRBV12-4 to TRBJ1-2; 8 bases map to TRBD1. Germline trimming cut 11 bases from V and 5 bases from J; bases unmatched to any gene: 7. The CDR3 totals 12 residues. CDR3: CAGGQAGYGYTF. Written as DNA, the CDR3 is TGTGCCGGGGGACAGGCTGGGTATGGCTACACCTTC.

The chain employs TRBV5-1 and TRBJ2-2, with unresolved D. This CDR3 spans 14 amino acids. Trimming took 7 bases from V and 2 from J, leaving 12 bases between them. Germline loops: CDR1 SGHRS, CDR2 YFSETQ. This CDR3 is CASQPGFNTGELFF. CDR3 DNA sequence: TGCGCCAGCCAACCCGGGTTCAACACCGGGGAGCTGTTTTTT.

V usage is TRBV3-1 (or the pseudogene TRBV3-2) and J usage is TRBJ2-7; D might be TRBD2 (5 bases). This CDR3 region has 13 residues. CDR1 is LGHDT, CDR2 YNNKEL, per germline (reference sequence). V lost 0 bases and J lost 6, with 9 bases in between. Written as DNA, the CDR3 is TGTGCCAGCAGCCAAGAGGGAGTAGGCGAGCAGTACTTC. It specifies CASSQEGVGEQYF.

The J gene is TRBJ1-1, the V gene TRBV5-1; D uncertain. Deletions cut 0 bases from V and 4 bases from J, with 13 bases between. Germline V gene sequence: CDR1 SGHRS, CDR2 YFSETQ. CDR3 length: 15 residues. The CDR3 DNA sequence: TGCGCCAGCAGCTTGGGTGGCGGGCGAACCACTGAAGCTTTCTTT. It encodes CASSLGGGRTTEAFF.

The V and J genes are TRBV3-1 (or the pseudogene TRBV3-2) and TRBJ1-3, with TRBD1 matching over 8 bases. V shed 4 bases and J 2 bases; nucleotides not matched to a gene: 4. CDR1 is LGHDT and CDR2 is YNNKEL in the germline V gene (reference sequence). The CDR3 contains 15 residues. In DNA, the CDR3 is TGTGCCAGCAGCCCGGCGGACAGGGCTGGAAACACCATATATTTT. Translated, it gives CASSPADRAGNTIYF.

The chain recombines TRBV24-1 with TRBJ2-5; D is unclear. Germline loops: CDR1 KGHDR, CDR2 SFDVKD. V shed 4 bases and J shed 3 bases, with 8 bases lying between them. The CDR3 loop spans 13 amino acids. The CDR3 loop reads CATSDSVEETQYF. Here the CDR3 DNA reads TGTGCCACCAGTGACTCTGTCGAAGAGACCCAGTACTTC.

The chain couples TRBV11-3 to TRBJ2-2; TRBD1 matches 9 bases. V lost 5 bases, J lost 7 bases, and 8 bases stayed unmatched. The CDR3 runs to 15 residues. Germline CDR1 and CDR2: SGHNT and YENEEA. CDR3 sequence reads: CASSQSMTGGGELFF. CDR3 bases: TGTGCCAGCAGCCAAAGTATGACAGGGGGCGGGGAGCTGTTTTTT.

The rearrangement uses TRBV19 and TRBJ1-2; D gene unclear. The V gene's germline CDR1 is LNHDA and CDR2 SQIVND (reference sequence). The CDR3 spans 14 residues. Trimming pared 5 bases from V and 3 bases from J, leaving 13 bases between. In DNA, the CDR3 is TGTGCCAGTAGTCCTCTGGGAGCCGACTATGGCTACACCTTC. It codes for CASSPLGADYGYTF.

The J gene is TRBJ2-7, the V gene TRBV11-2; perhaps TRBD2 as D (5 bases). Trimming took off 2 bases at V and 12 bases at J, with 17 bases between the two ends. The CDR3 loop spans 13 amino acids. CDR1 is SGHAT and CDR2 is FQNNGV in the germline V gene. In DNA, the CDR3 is TGTGCCAGCAGCTTACGGTTGAGTGAGGGAGCGTACTTC. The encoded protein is CASSLRLSEGAYF.